This is a list of T cell receptor beta chains from one sample in a study of shared clonotypes between healthy human individuals. Only in-frame clones appear in the TCRdb table, and some are missing; sequencing was by immunoSEQ multiplex PCR. The table includes over a million clones, 96% detected once. The sequenced sample was naive CD4+ T cells sorted from blood. The receptors were gathered from a man younger than 45 in good health. The CDR3 runs from the conserved cysteine through the conserved F or W. Rows give clone size only sometimes, using once, few, many, or a class for an expanded clone.

>TRBV18|NA
CASSPRQGHQETQYF
>TRBV5-1|NA
CASSPRTGTYEQYF
>TRBV7-9|NA
CASSQTGSDTQYF
>TRBV6-5|NA
CASSSRLAGITYEQYF
>TRBV5-1|NA
CASSLEPSGHSYEQYF
>TRBV6-5|NA
CASSSPGHGYEQYF
>TRBV5-8|NA
CASSFQKNIQYF
>TRBV7-8|NA
CASSLVLGQGGWSNTEAFF
>TRBV2|NA
CASSESGRAEQFF
>TRBV11-1|NA
CASSLDRAQPQHF
>TRBV9|few
CASSPSTQYF
>TRBV5-1|NA
CASSLGLAGGLGELFF
>TRBV5-5|NA
CASSPLGTGYGYTF
>TRBV19|NA
CASTTSWGSGYEQYF
>TRBV9|once
CASSPGQGASYGYTF
>TRBV5-1|NA
CASSWGLATEAFF
>TRBV7-9|once
CASRDISGANVLTF
>TRBV4-3|NA
CASSQADTDTQYF
>TRBV5-1|NA
CASSPTGYDGYTF
>TRBV10-3|NA
CAISEAGRGDDTEAFF
>TRBV18|NA
CASSPSAGGHYEQYF
>TRBV9|NA
CASSVSSTGYEQYF
>TRBV7-2|few
CASSLHMNTEAFF
>TRBV6-6|NA
CASSYLGGITDTQYF
>TRBV10-3|NA
CAISESRQGMRYEQYF
>TRBV10-3|once
CAISKDRMKGYTF
>TRBV2|NA
CASSARGPGANVLTF
>TRBV5-4|NA
CASSLGTGGLGETQYF
>TRBV5-1|NA
CASCTGGSGNEQFF
>TRBV25-1|NA
CASSEYGGWTTEAFF
>TRBV19|NA
CASSITGQGTDTQYF
>TRBV19|NA
CASSIDHTESGYTF
>TRBV10-3|NA
CAIARQLANYGYTF
>TRBV20-1|NA
CSASLGEQYF
>TRBV10-2|NA
CASRSRAYNEQFF
>TRBV18|once
CASSPPGTTVGTEAFF
>TRBV28|NA
CASSFRGPGNTIYF
>TRBV7-2|NA
CASSTAVPSGSGTQYF
>TRBV15|NA
CATSSGRGASYNEQFF
>TRBV5-1|NA
CASSADGQADFYEQYF
>TRBV10-1|NA
CASSESGTELHEQFF
>TRBV18|NA
CASSNRGTGTDTQYF
>TRBV14|NA
CASSHRERGEKLFF
>TRBV28|NA
CASSLRNREDNGYTF
>TRBV18|NA
CASSSSGQGFHEQYF
>TRBV11-3|NA
CASSLRGGSSYNEQFF
>TRBV7-9|once
CASSPVTGLFSEKLFF